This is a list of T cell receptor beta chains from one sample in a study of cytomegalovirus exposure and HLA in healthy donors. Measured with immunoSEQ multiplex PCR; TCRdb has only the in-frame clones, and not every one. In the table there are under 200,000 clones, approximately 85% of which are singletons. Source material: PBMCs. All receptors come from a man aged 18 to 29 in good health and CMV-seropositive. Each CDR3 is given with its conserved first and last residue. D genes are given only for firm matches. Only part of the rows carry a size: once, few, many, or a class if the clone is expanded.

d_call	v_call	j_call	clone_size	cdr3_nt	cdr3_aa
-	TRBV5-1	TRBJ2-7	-	TGCGCCAGCAGCTTGGCAGGGAACACCGCAAGGAAGTCCTACGAGCAGTACTTC	CASSLAGNTARKSYEQYF
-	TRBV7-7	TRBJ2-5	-	TGTGCTAGCAGCTTAGAGAGACAAGAGACCCAGTACTTC	CASSLERQETQYF
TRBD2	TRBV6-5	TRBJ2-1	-	TGTGCCAGCAGCCTTCTAGCGGGGCCAAACAATGAGCAGTTCTTC	CASSLLAGPNNEQFF
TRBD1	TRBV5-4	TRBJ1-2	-	TGTGCCAGCAGCTTACCGCCTATACAGGGGAGTAGCTACACCTTC	CASSLPPIQGSSYTF
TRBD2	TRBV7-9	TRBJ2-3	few	TGTGCCAGCAGCTCGGCTGGGGGGGATAGCGGGGGGTCGCAGTATTTT	CASSSAGGDSGGSQYF
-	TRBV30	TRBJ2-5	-	TGTGCCTGGAGGGACAGCCAAGAGACCCAGTACTTC	CAWRDSQETQYF
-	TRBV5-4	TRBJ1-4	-	TGTGCCAGCAGCTTGGACGACAGCACAACTAATGAAAAACTGTTTTTT	CASSLDDSTTNEKLFF
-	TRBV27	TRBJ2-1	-	TGTGCCAGCAGTTTACAGGGGTACAATGAGCAGTTCTTC	CASSLQGYNEQFF
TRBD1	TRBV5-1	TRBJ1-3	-	TGCGCCAGCAGCCCCTCGACAGGGGCTGGAAACACCATATATTTT	CASSPSTGAGNTIYF
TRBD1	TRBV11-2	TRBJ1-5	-	TGTGCCAGCAGCCTGGACAGGGTCAATCAGCCCCAGCATTTT	CASSLDRVNQPQHF
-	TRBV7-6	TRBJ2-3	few	TGTGCCAGCAGCTTAGAGCGACAGGCAAATACGCAGTATTTT	CASSLERQANTQYF
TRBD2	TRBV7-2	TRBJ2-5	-	TGTGCCAGCAGCTTTACTAGCGGGGGTGATCCGACCCAGTACTTC	CASSFTSGGDPTQYF
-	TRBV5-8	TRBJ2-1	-	TGTGCCAGCAGCTCCCTCCGACACGTCGAGGGCCACTACAATGAGCAGTTCTTC	CASSSLRHVEGHYNEQFF
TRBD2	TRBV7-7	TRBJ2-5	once	TGTGCTAGCAGCTTGGGACTAGCGGGGGAAGAGACCCAGTACTTC	CASSLGLAGEETQYF
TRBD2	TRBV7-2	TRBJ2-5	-	TGTGCCAGCAGCTTAGCGCTAGCGGGGGGTCCAGAGACCCAGTACTTC	CASSLALAGGPETQYF
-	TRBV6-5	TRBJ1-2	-	TGTGCCAGCAGTCGGGGGGAGGACGGCTACACCTTC	CASSRGEDGYTF
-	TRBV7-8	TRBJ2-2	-	TGTGCCAGCAGTTCAGGGGCCCCGGTAACGAACACCGGGGAGCTGTTTTTT	CASSSGAPVTNTGELFF